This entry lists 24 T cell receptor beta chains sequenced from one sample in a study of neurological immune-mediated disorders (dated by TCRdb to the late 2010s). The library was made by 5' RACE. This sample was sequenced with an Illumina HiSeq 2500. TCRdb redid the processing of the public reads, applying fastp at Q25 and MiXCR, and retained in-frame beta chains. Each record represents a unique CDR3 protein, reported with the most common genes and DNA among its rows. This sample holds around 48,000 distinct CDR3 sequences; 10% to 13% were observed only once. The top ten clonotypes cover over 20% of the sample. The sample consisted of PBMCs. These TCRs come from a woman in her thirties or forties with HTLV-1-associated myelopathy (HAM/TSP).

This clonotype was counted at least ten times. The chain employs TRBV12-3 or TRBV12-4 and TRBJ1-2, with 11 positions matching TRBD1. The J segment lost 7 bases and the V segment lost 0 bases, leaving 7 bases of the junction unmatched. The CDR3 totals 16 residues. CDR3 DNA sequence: TGTGCCAGCAGTTTAGCAGGACAGGGGGCATTTCTTGGCTACACCTTC. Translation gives CASSLAGQGAFLGYTF.

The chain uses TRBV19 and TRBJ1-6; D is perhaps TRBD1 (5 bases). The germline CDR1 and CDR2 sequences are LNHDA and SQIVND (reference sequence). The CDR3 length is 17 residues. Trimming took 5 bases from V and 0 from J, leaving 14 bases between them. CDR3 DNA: TGTGCCAGTAGTGCCGGACATGGAAGCTCCTATAATTCACCCCTCCACTTT. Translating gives CASSAGHGSSYNSPLHF.

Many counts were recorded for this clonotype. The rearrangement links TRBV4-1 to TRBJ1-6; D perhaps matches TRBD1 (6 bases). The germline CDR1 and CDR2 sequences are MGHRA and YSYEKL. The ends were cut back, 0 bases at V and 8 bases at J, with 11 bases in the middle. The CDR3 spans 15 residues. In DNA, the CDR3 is TGCGCCAGCAGCCAAGACACGGCAGGGGATTCACCCCTCCACTTT. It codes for CASSQDTAGDSPLHF.

This chain's CDR3 is CASSPWTGFNEQFF. CDR3 DNA: TGTGCCAGCAGCCCGTGGACAGGCTTCAATGAGCAGTTCTTC. The V call is TRBV7-6, the J call TRBJ2-1; 7 bases are a match to TRBD1. Germline loops: CDR1 SGHVS, CDR2 FNYEAQ. J gave up 6 bases and V 5 bases, and 7 bases lay outside the gene matches. The CDR3 totals 14 residues.

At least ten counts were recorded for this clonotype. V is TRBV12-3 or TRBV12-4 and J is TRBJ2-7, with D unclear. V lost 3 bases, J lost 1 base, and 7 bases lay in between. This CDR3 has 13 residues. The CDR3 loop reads CASSLYRSYEQYF. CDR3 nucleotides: TGTGCCAGCAGTTTGTACAGATCCTACGAGCAGTACTTC.

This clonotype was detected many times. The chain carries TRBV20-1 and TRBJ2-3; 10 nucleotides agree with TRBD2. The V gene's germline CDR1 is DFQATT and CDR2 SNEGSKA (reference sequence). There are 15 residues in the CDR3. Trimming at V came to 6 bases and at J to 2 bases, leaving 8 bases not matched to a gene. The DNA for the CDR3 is TGCAGTGCCCTTAGCGGGGGGCATGACACAGATACGCAGTATTTT. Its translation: CSALSGGHDTDTQYF.

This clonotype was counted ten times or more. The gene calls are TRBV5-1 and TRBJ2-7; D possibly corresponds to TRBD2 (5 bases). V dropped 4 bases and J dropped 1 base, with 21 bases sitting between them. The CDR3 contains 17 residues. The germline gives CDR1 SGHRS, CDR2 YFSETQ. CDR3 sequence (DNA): TGCGCCAGCAGCCCAACCGGACTCACACTGAATTCCTACGAGCAGTACTTC. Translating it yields CASSPTGLTLNSYEQYF.

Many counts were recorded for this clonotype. The DNA of the CDR3 is TGCGCCAGCAGCTTGGTCCAGCGTTCAAATGAGCAGTTCTTC. It encodes CASSLVQRSNEQFF. The gene calls are TRBV5-1 and TRBJ2-1; D uncertain. The ends were cut back, 0 bases at V and 7 bases at J, with 11 bases in the middle. Germline CDR1 and CDR2: SGHRS and YFSETQ. This CDR3 has 14 amino acids.

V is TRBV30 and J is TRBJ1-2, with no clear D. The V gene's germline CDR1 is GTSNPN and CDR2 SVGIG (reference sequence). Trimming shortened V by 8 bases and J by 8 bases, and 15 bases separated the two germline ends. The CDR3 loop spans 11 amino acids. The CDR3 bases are TGTGCCAACATCCCAATGCGGGGCTACACCTTC. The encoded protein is CANIPMRGYTF. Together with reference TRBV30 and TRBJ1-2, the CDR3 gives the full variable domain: SQTIHQWPATLVQPVGSPLSLECTVEGTSNPNLYWYRQAAGRGLQLLFYSVGIGQISSEVPQNLSASRPQDRQFILSSKKLLLSDSGFYLCANIPMRGYTFGSGTRLTVV.

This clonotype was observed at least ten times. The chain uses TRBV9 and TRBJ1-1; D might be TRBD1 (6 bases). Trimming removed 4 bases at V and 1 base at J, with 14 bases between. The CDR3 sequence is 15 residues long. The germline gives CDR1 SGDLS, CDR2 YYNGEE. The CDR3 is CASSKQQGENTEAFF. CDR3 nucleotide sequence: TGTGCCAGCAGCAAACAACAGGGCGAGAACACTGAAGCTTTCTTT.

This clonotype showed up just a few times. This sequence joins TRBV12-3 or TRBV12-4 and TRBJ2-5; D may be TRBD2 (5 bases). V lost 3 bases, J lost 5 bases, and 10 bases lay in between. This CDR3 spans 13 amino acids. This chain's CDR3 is CASSFLGGETQYF. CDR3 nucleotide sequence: TGTGCCAGCAGTTTTTTGGGCGGGGAGACCCAGTACTTC.

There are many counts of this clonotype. The CDR3 DNA follows: TGTGCCAGCAGCTTTTATGGGACAGGGTATTTGGGGGAGCAGTACTTC. The encoded protein is CASSFYGTGYLGEQYF. The V and J genes are TRBV11-2 and TRBJ2-7; 9 bases align to TRBD1. The CDR3 sequence is 16 residues long. Germline V lookup: CDR1 SGHAT, CDR2 FQNNGV. V shed 3 bases and J 7 bases; nucleotides not matched to a gene: 13.

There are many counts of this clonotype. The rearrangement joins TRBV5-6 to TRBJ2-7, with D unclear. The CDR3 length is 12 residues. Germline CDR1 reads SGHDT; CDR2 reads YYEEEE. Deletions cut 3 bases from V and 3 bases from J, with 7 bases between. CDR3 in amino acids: CASSSDLYEQYF. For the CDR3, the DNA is TGTGCCAGCAGCTCGGACCTCTACGAGCAGTACTTC.

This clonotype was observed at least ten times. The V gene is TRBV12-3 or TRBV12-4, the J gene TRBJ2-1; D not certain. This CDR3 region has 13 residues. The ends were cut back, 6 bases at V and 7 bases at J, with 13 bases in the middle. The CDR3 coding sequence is TGTGCCAGCAGCAAAGCCCGGATTAATGAGCAGTTCTTC. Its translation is CASSKARINEQFF.

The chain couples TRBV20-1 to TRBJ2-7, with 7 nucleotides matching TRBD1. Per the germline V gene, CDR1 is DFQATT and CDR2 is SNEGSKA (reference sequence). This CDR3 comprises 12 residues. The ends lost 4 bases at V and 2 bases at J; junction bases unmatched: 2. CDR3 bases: TGCAGTGCTAAACAGGGGACCTACGAGCAGTACTTC. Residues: CSAKQGTYEQYF.

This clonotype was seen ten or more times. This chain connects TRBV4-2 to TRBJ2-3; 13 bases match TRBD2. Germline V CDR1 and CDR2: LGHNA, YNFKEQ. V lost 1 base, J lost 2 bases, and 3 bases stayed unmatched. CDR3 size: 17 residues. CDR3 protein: CASSQVTSGGFTDTQYF. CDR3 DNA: TGTGCCAGCAGCCAAGTGACTAGCGGGGGGTTCACAGATACGCAGTATTTT.

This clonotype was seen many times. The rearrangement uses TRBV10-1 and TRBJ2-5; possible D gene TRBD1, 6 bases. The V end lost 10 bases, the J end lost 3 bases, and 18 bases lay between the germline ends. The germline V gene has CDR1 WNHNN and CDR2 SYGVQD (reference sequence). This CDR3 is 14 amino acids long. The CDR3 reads CATFEDRYEETQYF. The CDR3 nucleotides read TGCGCCACCTTCGAGGACAGATACGAAGAGACCCAGTACTTC.

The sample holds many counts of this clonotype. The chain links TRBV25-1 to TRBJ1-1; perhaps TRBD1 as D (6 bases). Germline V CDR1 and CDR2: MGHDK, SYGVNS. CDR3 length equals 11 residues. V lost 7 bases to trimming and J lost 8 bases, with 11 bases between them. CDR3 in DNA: TGTGCCAGCATCGGGGGGCCCGAAGCTTTCTTT. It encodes CASIGGPEAFF.

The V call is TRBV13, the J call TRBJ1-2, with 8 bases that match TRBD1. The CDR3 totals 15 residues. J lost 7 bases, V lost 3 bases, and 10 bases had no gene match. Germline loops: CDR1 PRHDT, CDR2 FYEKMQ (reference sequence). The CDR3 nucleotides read TGTGCCAGCAGCTTCCCGACAGGGGCGTTTGGTGGCTACACCTTC. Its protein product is CASSFPTGAFGGYTF.

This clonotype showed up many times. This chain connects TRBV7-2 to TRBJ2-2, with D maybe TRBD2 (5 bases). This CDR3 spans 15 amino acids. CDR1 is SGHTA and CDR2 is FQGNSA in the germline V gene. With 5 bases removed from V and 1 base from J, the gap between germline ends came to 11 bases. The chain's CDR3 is CASSEDSRNTGELFF. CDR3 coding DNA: TGTGCCAGCAGCGAGGACTCCCGGAACACCGGGGAGCTGTTTTTT. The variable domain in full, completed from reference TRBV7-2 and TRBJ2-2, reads GAGVSQSPSNKVTEKGKDVELRCDPISGHTALYWYRQSLGQGLEFLIYFQGNSAPDKSGLPSDRFSAERTGGSVSTLTIQRTQQEDSAVYLCASSEDSRNTGELFFGEGSRLTVL.

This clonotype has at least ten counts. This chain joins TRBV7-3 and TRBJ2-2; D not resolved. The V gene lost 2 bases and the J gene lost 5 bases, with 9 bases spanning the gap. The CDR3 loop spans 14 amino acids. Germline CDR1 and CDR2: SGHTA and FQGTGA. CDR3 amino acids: CASSLDRWTGELFF. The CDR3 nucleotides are TGTGCCAGCAGCTTAGATAGATGGACCGGGGAGCTGTTTTTT.

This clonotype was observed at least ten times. CDR3 amino acids: CAISQDLAGGPDEQFF. The CDR3 DNA sequence: TGTGCCATCAGTCAGGATCTAGCGGGGGGGCCCGATGAGCAGTTCTTC. The chain is built from TRBV10-3 and TRBJ2-1, with 12 bases that match TRBD2. The V and J ends lost 5 bases and 8 bases, in that order; junction bases with no gene match: 10. The CDR3 sequence is 16 residues long. The germline gives CDR1 ENHRY, CDR2 SYGVKD.

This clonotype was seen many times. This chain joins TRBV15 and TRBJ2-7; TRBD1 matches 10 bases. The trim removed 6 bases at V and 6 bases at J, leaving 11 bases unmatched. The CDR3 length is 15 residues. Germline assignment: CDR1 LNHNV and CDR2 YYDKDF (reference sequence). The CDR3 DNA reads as TGTGCCACCAGTCCCTTGGGGACAGGGGTCTCCGAGCAGTACTTC. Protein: CATSPLGTGVSEQYF.

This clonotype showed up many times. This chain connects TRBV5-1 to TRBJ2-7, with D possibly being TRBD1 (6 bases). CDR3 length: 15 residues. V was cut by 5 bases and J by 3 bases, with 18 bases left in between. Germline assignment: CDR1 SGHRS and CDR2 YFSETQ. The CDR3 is CASSSSGQGIYEQYF. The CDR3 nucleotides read TGCGCCAGCAGTTCCTCGGGACAAGGAATCTACGAGCAGTACTTC.